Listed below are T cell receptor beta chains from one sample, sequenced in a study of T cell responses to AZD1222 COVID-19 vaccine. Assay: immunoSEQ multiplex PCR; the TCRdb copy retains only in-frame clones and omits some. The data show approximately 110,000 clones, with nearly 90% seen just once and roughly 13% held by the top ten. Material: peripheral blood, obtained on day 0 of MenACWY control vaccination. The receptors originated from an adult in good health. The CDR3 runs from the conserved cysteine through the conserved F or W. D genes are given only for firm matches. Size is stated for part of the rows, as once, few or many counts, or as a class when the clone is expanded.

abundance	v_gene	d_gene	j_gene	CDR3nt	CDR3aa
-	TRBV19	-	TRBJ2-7	TGTGCCAGTAAATCCCTCGGGGGAAGCTCCTACGAGCAGTACTTC	CASKSLGGSSYEQYF
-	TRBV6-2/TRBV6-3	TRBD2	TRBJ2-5	TGTGCCAGCAGTTACCGGTTAGCGGGGGTGGAGACCCAGTACTTC	CASSYRLAGVETQYF
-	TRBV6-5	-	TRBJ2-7	TGTGCCAGCAGGGATTACAGGGTAACCTACGAGCAGTACTTC	CASRDYRVTYEQYF
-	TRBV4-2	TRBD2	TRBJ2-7	TGTGCCAGCAGCCAAGAGGTTTGGCCAGACGGGAGGGGTAACGAGCAGTACTTC	CASSQEVWPDGRGNEQYF
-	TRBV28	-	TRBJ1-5	TGTGCCAGCAGTTTATCAGTACGGGGATTATTGCCCCAGCATTTT	CASSLSVRGLLPQHF
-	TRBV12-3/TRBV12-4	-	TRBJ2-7	TGTGCCAGCAGAAAGGGCCAGAGCTACGAGCAGTACTTC	CASRKGQSYEQYF
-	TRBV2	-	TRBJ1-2	TGTGCCAGCAGCCCCGGGACTTTACTCTCTTATGGCTACACCTTC	CASSPGTLLSYGYTF
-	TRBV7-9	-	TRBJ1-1	TGTGCCAGCAGCACGGCGGGGGGAGCCTCTGAAGCTTTCTTT	CASSTAGGASEAFF
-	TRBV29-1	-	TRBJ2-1	TGCAAAGCCGGGACCCCCCCATATGAGCAGTTCTTC	CKAGTPPYEQFF
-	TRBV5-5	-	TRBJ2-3	TGTGCCAGCAGCTCCTACTCAGGCCCCACAGATACGCAGTATTTT	CASSSYSGPTDTQYF
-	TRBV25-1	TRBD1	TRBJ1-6	TGTGCCAGCAGTGGGGACAGGGGGTTGTATTCACCCCTCCACTTT	CASSGDRGLYSPLHF
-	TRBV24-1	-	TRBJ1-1	TGTGCCACCAGTGATTCCCGGGGCAACACTGAAGCTTTCTTT	CATSDSRGNTEAFF
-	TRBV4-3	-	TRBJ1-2	TGCGCCAGCAGCCAAGATAGGACAGATTCTAACTATGGCTACACCTTC	CASSQDRTDSNYGYTF
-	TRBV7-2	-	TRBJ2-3	TGTGCCAGCAGCTCAACTAGCACAGATACGCAGTATTTT	CASSSTSTDTQYF
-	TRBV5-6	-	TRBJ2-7	TGTGCCAGCAGCTTGGAGTCCAGGTACTACGAGCAGTACTTC	CASSLESRYYEQYF
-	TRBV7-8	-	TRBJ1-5	TGTGCCAGCAGCTTAGGTTCCCCCCCAAATCAGCCCCAGCATTTT	CASSLGSPPNQPQHF
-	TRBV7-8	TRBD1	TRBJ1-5	TGTGCCAGCAGCTTAGCACAGGGGGGGAATCAGCCCCAGCATTTT	CASSLAQGGNQPQHF
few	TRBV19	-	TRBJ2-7	TGTGCCAGTAGTATGGTGGCGGGACGGTCCTACGAGCAGTACTTC	CASSMVAGRSYEQYF
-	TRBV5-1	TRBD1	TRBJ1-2	TGCGCCAGCAGCTCCGGGACAGGGAGTCTCGCTGGCTACACCTTC	CASSSGTGSLAGYTF
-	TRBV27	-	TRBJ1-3	TGTGCCAGCAGGGGGACGGCCTCTGGAAACACCATATATTTT	CASRGTASGNTIYF
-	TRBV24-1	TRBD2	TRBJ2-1	TGTGCCACCAGTGATTTAGGTTCTAGCGGGGGTCCTGAGCAGTTCTTC	CATSDLGSSGGPEQFF
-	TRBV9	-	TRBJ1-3	TGTGCCAGCAGCGTAGGAGGGACGGCAGGAAACACCATATATTTT	CASSVGGTAGNTIYF
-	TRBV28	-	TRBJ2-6	TGTGCCAGCAGAAGGACTAACTCTGGGGCCAACGTCCTGACTTTC	CASRRTNSGANVLTF
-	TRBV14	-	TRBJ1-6	TGTGCCAGCAGCCCCCTACGGGACCCCTTTAATTCACCCCTCCACTTT	CASSPLRDPFNSPLHF
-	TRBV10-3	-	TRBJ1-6	TGTGCCATCAGTGACACAGGGTATTCACCCCTCCACTTT	CAISDTGYSPLHF
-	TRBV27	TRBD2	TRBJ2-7	TGTGCCAGCAGTACTCTATTACAGGTGACTAGCGGGGACTCCTACGAGCAGTACTTC	CASSTLLQVTSGDSYEQYF
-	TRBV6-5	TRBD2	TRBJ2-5	TGTGCCAGCATCTGGAGTGAAGCGGGGGAGACCCAGTACTTC	CASIWSEAGETQYF
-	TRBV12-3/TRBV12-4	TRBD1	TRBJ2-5	TGTGCCAGCAGTATAGGGGGCGAAGAGACCCAGTACTTC	CASSIGGEETQYF
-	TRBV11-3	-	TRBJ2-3	TGTGCCAGCAGCCCCGCGTCGGGGCAAACAGATACGCAGTATTTT	CASSPASGQTDTQYF
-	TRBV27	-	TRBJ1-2	TGTGCCAGTCGAGGGACCACTAACTATGGCTACACCTTC	CASRGTTNYGYTF
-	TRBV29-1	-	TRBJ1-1	TGCAGCGTTGAAGATGGTTATCTGGGTAGCATGAACACTGAAGCTTTCTTT	CSVEDGYLGSMNTEAFF
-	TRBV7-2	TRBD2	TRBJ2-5	TGTGCCAGCAGCAGAATGATTAGCGGGAGAAGTGAGACCCAGTACTTC	CASSRMISGRSETQYF
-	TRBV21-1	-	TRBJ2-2	TGTGCCAGCAGCAAATACTGGGCGAACACCGGGGAGCTGTTTTTT	CASSKYWANTGELFF
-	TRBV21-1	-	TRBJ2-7	TGTGCCAGCAGCGAAATTTGGGACAGGGACTCCTACGAGCAGTACTTC	CASSEIWDRDSYEQYF
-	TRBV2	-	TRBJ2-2	TGTGCCAGCAGTGAGACACGAGCCACCGGGGAGCTGTTTTTT	CASSETRATGELFF
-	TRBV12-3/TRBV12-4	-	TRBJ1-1	TGTGCCAGCAGAGACCGGGTCGAAGCTTTCTTT	CASRDRVEAFF